This T cell receptor (beta chain) was recovered during a study of T cell responses to AZD1222 COVID-19 vaccine. The CDR3 runs 12 residues. The V end was cut by 6 bases, the J end by 3 bases, with 10 bases between. The germline V gene has CDR1 SGHRS and CDR2 YFSETQ. The table came from immunoSEQ multiplex PCR; TCRdb's copy has only in-frame clones and leaves some out. The table includes 140,000 or so clones, around 94% detected once. Concerning this clone itself: Antigen unknown.

The study's findings and limits: Vaccine-related CD4 TCRs covered spike, predominating at 160-218 and 743-854. Clonal diversity was possibly underestimated; the donors were predominantly white British and more often female.

The TCR originated in an adult who had recovered from COVID-19. The material was peripheral blood, obtained after recovery from COVID-19. The rearrangement uses TRBV5-1 and TRBJ2-7; D gene uncertain. Here the CDR3 reads CASTGVHYEQYF. In DNA form, the CDR3 reads TGCGCCAGCACCGGCGTCCACTACGAGCAGTACTTC. Based on the CDR3 plus reference TRBV5-1 and TRBJ2-7, the full variable domain is KAGVTQTPRYLIKTRGQQVTLSCSPISGHRSVSWYQQTPGQGLQFLFEYFSETQRNKGNFPGRFSGRQFSNSRSEMNVSTLELGDSALYLCASTGVHYEQYFGPGTRLTVT.